This T cell receptor beta chain was profiled in a study of cytomegalovirus exposure and HLA in healthy donors. Data came from immunoSEQ multiplex PCR; TCRdb stores just in-frame clones and leaves some out. The table has some 130,000 clones, roughly 89% seen once. Study findings and constraints: The majority of TCR sequences were rare, yet some public TCRs appeared in many donors. In a later analysis, first-cohort TCR clusters were found to tend to co-occur in the approximately 120 validation repertoires.

From germline, CDR1 is SNHLY and CDR2 FYNNEI. V lost 3 bases and J 3 bases, leaving 6 bases between the germline ends. CDR3 length equals 12 residues. Details on this clone: Its antigen remains unknown.

The sequence was collected from a woman in her late teens or twenties in good health and CMV-seronegative. Sequenced input: PBMCs. The chain is built from TRBV2 and TRBJ2-7; D possibly corresponds to TRBD1 (5 bases). The CDR3 sequence is CASSDRDYEQYF. CDR3 in DNA: TGTGCCAGCAGTGACAGGGACTACGAGCAGTACTTC.